These 7 T cell receptor beta chains were sequenced from one sample in a study of blood T cell repertoires in COVID-19 (dated by TCRdb to the early 2020s). The library came from the immunoSEQ multiplex PCR assay. TCRdb limited this immuneACCESS table to in-frame rearrangements with V and J called. A share of clones is missing; checked studies link under half to unresolved V genes, and the rest is unexplained. The sample records approximately 150,000 clones, approximately 80% of which are singletons. 7.2% of the sample belongs to the ten largest clones. Sample: peripheral blood. The receptors were sampled from a woman aged 50 to 60 in a cohort sampled during active or convalescent COVID-19.

The gene calls are TRBV7-9 and TRBJ2-7; D is ambiguous. The germline V and J ends were trimmed by 5 bases and 0 bases, with 5 bases remaining between them. Germline assignment: CDR1 SEHNR and CDR2 FQNEAQ (reference sequence). The CDR3 consists of 12 residues. The CDR3 sequence is CASSLISYEQYF. The CDR3 nucleotides are TGTGCCAGCAGCCTTATCTCCTACGAGCAGTACTTC.

This clone was seen just once. The chain uses TRBV19 and TRBJ2-2, with D possibly being TRBD1 (5 bases). V dropped 10 bases and J dropped 0 bases, with 15 bases sitting between them. The germline CDR1 and CDR2 sequences are LNHDA and SQIVND (reference sequence). CDR3 length: 15 residues. CDR3 in DNA: TGTGCCACCACCACAGGTGAAGCGAACACCGGGGAGCTGTTTTTT. It specifies CATTTGEANTGELFF. Full variable domain (outside the CDR3, taken from reference TRBV19 and TRBJ2-2): DGGITQSPKYLFRKEGQNVTLSCEQNLNHDAMYWYRQDPGQGLRLIYYSQIVNDFQKGDIAEGYSVSREKKESFPLTVTSAQKNPTAFYLCATTTGEANTGELFFGEGSRLTVL.

The rearrangement joins TRBV29-1 to TRBJ1-1; TRBD1 might be the D (5 bases). Trimming cost V 4 bases and J 6 bases, with 21 bases left between them. The germline V gene encodes CDR1 SQVTM and CDR2 ANQGSEA. This CDR3 is built from 15 residues. The CDR3 here is CSVGSDIAPSAEAFF. In nucleotides, the CDR3 is TGCAGCGTTGGCTCGGACATCGCCCCAAGCGCTGAAGCTTTCTTT.

J is TRBJ1-1 and V is TRBV5-1; D is perhaps TRBD1 (5 bases). V lost 3 bases and J 0 bases, leaving 12 bases between the germline ends. The CDR3 contains 15 residues. The V gene's germline CDR1 is SGHRS and CDR2 YFSETQ. The CDR3 spells CASSSLGPMNTEAFF. CDR3 nucleotide sequence: TGCGCCAGCAGCTCGCTGGGGCCGATGAACACTGAAGCTTTCTTT.

This clone was recorded at least ten times. The V and J genes are TRBV5-1 and TRBJ2-3; D is perhaps TRBD2 (6 bases). This CDR3 comprises 14 residues. Trimming took 6 bases from V and 0 from J, leaving 11 bases between them. CDR1 is SGHRS and CDR2 is YFSETQ in the germline V gene. The CDR3 DNA is TGCGCCAGCAAGAGCGGGTCTAGCACAGATACGCAGTATTTT. The encoded protein is CASKSGSSTDTQYF. Supplemented by reference TRBV5-1 and TRBJ2-3, the full variable domain reads KAGVTQTPRYLIKTRGQQVTLSCSPISGHRSVSWYQQTPGQGLQFLFEYFSETQRNKGNFPGRFSGRQFSNSRSEMNVSTLELGDSALYLCASKSGSSTDTQYFGPGTRLTVL.

This clone was recorded once. The V and J genes are TRBV7-2 and TRBJ1-2; 9 bases align to TRBD1. Germline trimming cut 1 base from V and 4 bases from J; bases unmatched to any gene: 1. From germline, CDR1 is SGHTA and CDR2 FQGNSA. The CDR3 extends over 14 amino acids. CDR3 residues: CASSLGQGVYGYTF. The CDR3 nucleotides are TGTGCCAGCAGCTTAGGACAGGGGGTCTATGGCTACACCTTC.

The chain couples TRBV7-8 to TRBJ1-5; D remains unclear. The ends were cut back, 2 bases at V and 5 bases at J, with 10 bases in the middle. The CDR3 consists of 14 residues. Germline values: CDR1 SGHVS, CDR2 FQNEAQ. CDR3 in DNA: TGTGCCAGCAGCTTACAGGAGGCCCATCAGCCCCAGCATTTT. Encoded protein: CASSLQEAHQPQHF. The full variable domain, completed using reference TRBV7-8 and TRBJ1-5, is GAGVSQSPRYKVAKRGQDVALRCDPISGHVSLFWYQQALGQGPEFLTYFQNEAQLDKSGLPSDRFFAERPEGSVSTLKIQRTQQEDSAVYLCASSLQEAHQPQHFGDGTRLSIL.